This TCR beta chain was captured by sequencing in a study of T-cell reconstitution after alpha-beta-depleted transplantation in children. Preparation of the TCRbeta library involved a method that used unique molecular identifiers. TCRdb recomputed calls from the PCR reads with MiXCR, one row per CDR3 protein. Found here are 420,000 or so distinct CDR3 sequences, 9.5% to 13% of them singletons; the top ten hold roughly 6%. The germline V gene has CDR1 SGHAT and CDR2 FQNNGV. This CDR3 is built from 18 residues. With 2 bases clipped from V and 2 bases from J, the junction kept 8 bases outside the gene matches.

The sequencing used PBMCs from the stem cell graft donor, collected from the stem cell graft. The sequence was obtained from a human donor who donated a stem cell graft to a child with acute myeloid leukemia. The chain joins TRBV11-2 to TRBJ2-2; 10 bases map to TRBD1. For the CDR3, the DNA is TGTGCCAGCAGCTTACGGGACAGGGGTAGGACAAACACCGGGGAGCTGTTTTTT. This gives the protein CASSLRDRGRTNTGELFF.